This entry lists 7 T cell receptor beta chains sequenced from one sample in a study of siplizumab effects on memory and regulatory T cells. Repertoires were generated with immunoSEQ multiplex PCR, while TCRdb's copy carries only in-frame clones and drops some. Here the sample spans 70,000 or so clones, 75% to 95% being singletons. The sample was CD8+ T cells sorted from blood. The source of these receptors is a human donor in good health.

About this clone itself: Other nucleotide sequences from this sample produce the same CDR3. The CDR3 DNA is TGTGCCAGCAGCCCCGGGACAGAGAACACTGAAGCTTTCTTT. Amino acid sequence: CASSPGTENTEAFF. This sequence joins TRBV27 and TRBJ1-1; 7 bases line up with TRBD1. In germline, CDR1 is MNHEY, CDR2 SMNVEV (reference sequence). Unmatched junction bases numbered 5, after V lost 6 bases and J lost 1 base. The CDR3 extends over 14 amino acids.

This chain joins TRBV19 and TRBJ2-7; D unclear. The CDR3 runs 15 residues. Trimming pared 6 bases from V and 5 bases from J, leaving 20 bases between. Germline V gene sequence: CDR1 LNHDA, CDR2 SQIVND (reference sequence). In DNA form, the CDR3 reads TGTGCCAGTAGCGAGGACGGCTCCCTGGGCAACGAGCAGTACTTC. It specifies CASSEDGSLGNEQYF. The complete variable domain, with remaining parts taken from reference TRBV19 and TRBJ2-7, reads DGGITQSPKYLFRKEGQNVTLSCEQNLNHDAMYWYRQDPGQGLRLIYYSQIVNDFQKGDIAEGYSVSREKKESFPLTVTSAQKNPTAFYLCASSEDGSLGNEQYFGPGTRLTVT.

The chain has TRBV28 and TRBJ2-7; tentatively, D is TRBD2 (6 bases). V was clipped by 5 bases and J by 2 bases, with 13 bases between them. Germline CDR1 reads MDHEN; CDR2 reads SYDVKM. The CDR3 runs 14 residues. The CDR3 loop reads CASSTGERPYEQYF. In DNA, the CDR3 is TGTGCCAGCAGTACGGGAGAAAGACCCTACGAGCAGTACTTC.

This clone was seen only once. J is TRBJ1-1 and V is TRBV2; D perhaps matches TRBD1 (5 bases). Germline V gene data show CDR1 as SNHLY and CDR2 as FYNNEI. The length of the CDR3 is 14 residues. Trimming removed 7 bases from V and 1 base from J, with 13 bases in between. CDR3 nucleotides: TGTGCCAGCACTACCGGGACTGCGAACACTGAAGCTTTCTTT. Translation: CASTTGTANTEAFF. Drawing the rest from reference TRBV2 and TRBJ1-1, the complete variable domain is EPEVTQTPSHQVTQMGQEVILRCVPISNHLYFYWYRQILGQKVEFLVSFYNNEISEKSEIFDDQFSVERPDGSNFTLKIRSTKLEDSAMYFCASTTGTANTEAFFGQGTRLTVV.

V usage is TRBV14 and J usage is TRBJ2-7, with D maybe TRBD2 (7 bases). The CDR3 length is 15 residues. Germline V gene sequence: CDR1 SGHDN, CDR2 FVKESK. The germline V and J ends were trimmed by 4 bases and 3 bases, with 16 bases remaining between them. The CDR3 DNA reads TGTGCCAGCAGCCGGCGGGGGCCCGGGGGCTACGAGCAGTACTTC. Its protein product is CASSRRGPGGYEQYF.

In regard to this clone: This sample also contains other DNA sequences that code for the same CDR3. The chain recombines TRBV18 with TRBJ2-7; tentative D call: TRBD2 (5 bases). From germline, CDR1 is KGHSH and CDR2 LQKENI. CDR3 length: 13 amino acids. The ends were cut back, 3 bases at V and 0 bases at J, with 6 bases in the middle. CDR3 DNA: TGTGCCAGCTCACCGGGGAGCTCCTACGAGCAGTACTTC. Its protein is CASSPGSSYEQYF.

The rearrangement uses TRBV7-9 and TRBJ2-5, with D uncertain. The germline gives CDR1 SEHNR, CDR2 FQNEAQ (reference sequence). Trimming left V 1 base short and J 5 bases short, with 2 bases between. The CDR3 has 11 amino acids. CDR3 DNA sequence: TGTGCCAGCAGCTTAGATGAGACCCAGTACTTC. Translated, it gives CASSLDETQYF.